Listed here is a single T cell receptor beta chain. Its antigen remains unidentified. The same CDR3 can be traced to other DNA sequences in this sample. The data were taken from a study of T cell responses to AZD1222 COVID-19 vaccine. The table came from immunoSEQ multiplex PCR; TCRdb's copy has only in-frame clones and leaves some out. Counted here are about 130,000 clones, 89% occurring once; the ten biggest clones make up 9.5%. Whole-study findings and limits: Among AZD1222 vaccinees, only six or seven were seropositive at baseline. CD4 TCRs covered the whole spike, strongest at regions 160-218 and 743-854. Repertoire collection took place solely once the T cell response had peaked.

The J segment lost 4 bases and the V segment lost 3 bases, leaving 5 bases of the junction unmatched. The CDR3 consists of 14 residues. The germline V gene has CDR1 KGHSH and CDR2 LQKENI. The TCR originated in an adult who received the AZD1222 COVID-19 vaccine. The J gene is TRBJ2-7, the V gene TRBV18, with 8 positions matching TRBD1. This specimen was peripheral blood, taken 28 days after the second AZD1222 dose. CDR3 loop: CASSPRTGKYEQYF. The CDR3 DNA sequence: TGTGCCAGCTCACCCCGGACAGGGAAGTACGAGCAGTACTTC.